This TCR beta chain was obtained from a study of cytomegalovirus exposure and HLA in healthy donors. Vbeta (60) and Jbeta (13) primers were used in the PCR. Assay used: immunoSEQ multiplex PCR; TCRdb lists only in-frame clones, some missing. The data show over 100,000 clones, 65% to 80% seen once. CDR3 length: 18 residues. Germline CDR1 and CDR2: SEHNR and FQNEAQ (reference sequence). After removal of 4 bases from V and 8 bases from J, the junction contained 14 bases not matched to a gene. This TCR was sampled from a male donor in good health and CMV-seropositive. The V gene is TRBV7-9, the J gene TRBJ2-1, with 13 bases lining up with TRBD2. Sequencing was carried out using PBMCs. The CDR3 reads CASSSSSGTSGILHEQFF. CDR3 sequence (DNA): TGTGCCAGCAGCTCCAGTTCCGGGACTAGCGGGATATTGCATGAGCAGTTCTTC.